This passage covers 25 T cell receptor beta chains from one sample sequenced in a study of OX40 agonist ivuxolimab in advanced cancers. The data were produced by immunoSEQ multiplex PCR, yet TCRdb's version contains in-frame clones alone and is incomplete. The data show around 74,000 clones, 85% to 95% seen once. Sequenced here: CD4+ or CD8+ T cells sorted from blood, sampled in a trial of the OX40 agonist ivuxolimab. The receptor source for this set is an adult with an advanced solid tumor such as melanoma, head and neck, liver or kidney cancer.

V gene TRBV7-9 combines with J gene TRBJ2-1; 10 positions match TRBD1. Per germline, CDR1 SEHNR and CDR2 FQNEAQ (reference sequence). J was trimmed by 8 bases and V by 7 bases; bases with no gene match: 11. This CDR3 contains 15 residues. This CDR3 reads CASTNRDRGGHEQFF. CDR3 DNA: TGTGCCAGCACCAACCGGGACAGGGGCGGGCATGAGCAGTTCTTC. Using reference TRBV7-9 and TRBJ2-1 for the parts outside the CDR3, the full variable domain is DTGVSQNPRHKITKRGQNVTFRCDPISEHNRLYWYRQTLGQGPEFLTYFQNEAQLEKSRLLSDRFSAERPKGSFSTLEIQRTEQGDSAMYLCASTNRDRGGHEQFFGPGTRLTVL.

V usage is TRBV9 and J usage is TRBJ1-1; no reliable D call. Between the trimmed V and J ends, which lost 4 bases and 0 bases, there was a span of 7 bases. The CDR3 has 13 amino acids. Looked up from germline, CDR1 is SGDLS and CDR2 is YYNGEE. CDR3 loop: CASSPGMNTEAFF. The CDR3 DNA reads TGTGCCAGCAGCCCCGGCATGAACACTGAAGCTTTCTTT.

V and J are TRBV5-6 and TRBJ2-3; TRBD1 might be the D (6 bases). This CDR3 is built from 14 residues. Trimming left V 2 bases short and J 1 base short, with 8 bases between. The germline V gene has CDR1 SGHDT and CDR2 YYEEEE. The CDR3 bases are TGTGCCAGCAGCTTCCGACAGGGCACAGATACGCAGTATTTT. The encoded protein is CASSFRQGTDTQYF.

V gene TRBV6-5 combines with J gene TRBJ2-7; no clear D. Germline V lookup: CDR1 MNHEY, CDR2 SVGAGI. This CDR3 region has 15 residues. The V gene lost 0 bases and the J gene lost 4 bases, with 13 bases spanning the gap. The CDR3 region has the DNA TGTGCCAGCAGTTACTCGCGCCAGTTCCAGTACGAGCAGTACTTC. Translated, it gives CASSYSRQFQYEQYF.

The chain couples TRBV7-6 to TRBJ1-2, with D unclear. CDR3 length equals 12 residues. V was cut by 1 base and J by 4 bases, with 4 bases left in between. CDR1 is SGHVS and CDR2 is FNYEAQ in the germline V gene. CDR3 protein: CASSLGGYGYTF. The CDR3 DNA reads TGTGCCAGCAGCTTAGGTGGCTATGGCTACACCTTC. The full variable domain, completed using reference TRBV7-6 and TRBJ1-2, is GAGVSQSPRYKVTKRGQDVALRCDPISGHVSLYWYRQALGQGPEFLTYFNYEAQQDKSGLPNDRFSAERPEGSISTLTIQRTEQRDSAMYRCASSLGGYGYTFGSGTRLTVV.

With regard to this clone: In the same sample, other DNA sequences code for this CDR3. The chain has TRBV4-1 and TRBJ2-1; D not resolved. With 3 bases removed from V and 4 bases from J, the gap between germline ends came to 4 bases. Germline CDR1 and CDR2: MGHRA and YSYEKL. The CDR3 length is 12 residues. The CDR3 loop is CASSQSYNEQFF. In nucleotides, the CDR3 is TGCGCCAGCAGCCAGTCGTACAATGAGCAGTTCTTC.

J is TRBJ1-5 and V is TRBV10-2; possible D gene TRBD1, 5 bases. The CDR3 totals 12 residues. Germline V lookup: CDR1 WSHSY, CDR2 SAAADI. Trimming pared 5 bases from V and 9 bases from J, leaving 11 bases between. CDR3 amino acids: CASSRDLWPQHF. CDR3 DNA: TGCGCCAGCAGTCGGGACTTGTGGCCCCAGCATTTT.

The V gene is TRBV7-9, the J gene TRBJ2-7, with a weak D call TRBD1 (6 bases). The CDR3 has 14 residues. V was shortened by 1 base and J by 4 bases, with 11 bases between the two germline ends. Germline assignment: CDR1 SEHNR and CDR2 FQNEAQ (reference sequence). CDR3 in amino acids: CASSLGTDQYEQYF. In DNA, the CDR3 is TGTGCCAGCAGCTTAGGGACAGACCAGTACGAGCAGTACTTC.

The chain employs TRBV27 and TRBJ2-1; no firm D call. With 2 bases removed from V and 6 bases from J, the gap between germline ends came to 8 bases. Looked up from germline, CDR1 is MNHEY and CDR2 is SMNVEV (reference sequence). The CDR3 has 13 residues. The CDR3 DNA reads TGTGCCAGCAGTTTAGGTTGGCGCAATGAGCAGTTCTTC. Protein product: CASSLGWRNEQFF.

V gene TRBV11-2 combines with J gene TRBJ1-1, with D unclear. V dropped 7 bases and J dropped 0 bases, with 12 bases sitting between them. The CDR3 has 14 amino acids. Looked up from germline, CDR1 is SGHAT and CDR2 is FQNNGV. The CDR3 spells CASTRVYMNTEAFF. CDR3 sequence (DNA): TGTGCCAGCACTCGGGTGTACATGAACACTGAAGCTTTCTTT.

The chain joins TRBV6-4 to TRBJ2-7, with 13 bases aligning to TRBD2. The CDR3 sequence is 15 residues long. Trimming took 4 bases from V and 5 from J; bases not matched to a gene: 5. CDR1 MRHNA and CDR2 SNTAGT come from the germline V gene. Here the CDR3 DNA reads TGTGCCAGCAGTGCGACTAGCGGGGGGTTAGACGAGCAGTACTTC. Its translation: CASSATSGGLDEQYF.

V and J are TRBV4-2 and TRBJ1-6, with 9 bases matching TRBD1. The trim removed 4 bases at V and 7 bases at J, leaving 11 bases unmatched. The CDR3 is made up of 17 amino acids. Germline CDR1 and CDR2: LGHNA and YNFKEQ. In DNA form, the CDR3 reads TGTGCCAGCAGCCCCCGTCCCGGGACAGGGATCAATTCACCCCTCCACTTT. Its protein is CASSPRPGTGINSPLHF.

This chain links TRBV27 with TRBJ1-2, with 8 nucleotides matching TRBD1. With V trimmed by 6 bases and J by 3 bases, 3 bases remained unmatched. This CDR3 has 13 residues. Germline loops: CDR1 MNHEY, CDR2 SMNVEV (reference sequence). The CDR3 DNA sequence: TGTGCCAGCAGCCCGACAGGGGACTATGGCTACACCTTC. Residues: CASSPTGDYGYTF.

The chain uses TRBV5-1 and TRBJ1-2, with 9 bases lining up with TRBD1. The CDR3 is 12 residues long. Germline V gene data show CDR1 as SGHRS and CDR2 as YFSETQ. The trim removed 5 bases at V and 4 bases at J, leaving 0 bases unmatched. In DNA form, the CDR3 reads TGCGCCAGCAGGACAGGGGGCTATGGCTACACCTTC. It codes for CASRTGGYGYTF.

The CDR3: CASSLRDQPQHF. CDR3 DNA sequence: TGTGCCAGCAGCTTACGCGATCAGCCCCAGCATTTT. The chain carries TRBV13 and TRBJ1-5, with D unclear. The germline V and J ends were trimmed by 2 bases and 5 bases, with 4 bases remaining between them. There are 12 residues in the CDR3. Germline-derived CDR1 and CDR2 are PRHDT and FYEKMQ (reference sequence).

The CDR3 protein is CASSPESSYNSPLHF. The CDR3 region has the DNA TGTGCCAGCAGCCCCGAGAGCTCCTATAATTCACCCCTCCACTTT. The rearrangement links TRBV9 to TRBJ1-6; D gene ambiguous. CDR1 is SGDLS, CDR2 YYNGEE, per germline. The ends were cut back, 4 bases at V and 0 bases at J, with 8 bases in the middle. The CDR3 contains 15 residues. The full variable domain, completed using reference TRBV9 and TRBJ1-6, is DSGVTQTPKHLITATGQRVTLRCSPRSGDLSVYWYQQSLDQGLQFLIQYYNGEERAKGNILERFSAQQFPDLHSELNLSSLELGDSALYFCASSPESSYNSPLHFGNGTRLTVT.

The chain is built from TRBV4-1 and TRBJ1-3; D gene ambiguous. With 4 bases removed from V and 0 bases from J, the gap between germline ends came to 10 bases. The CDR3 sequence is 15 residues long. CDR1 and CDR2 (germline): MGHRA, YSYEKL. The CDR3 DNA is TGCGCCAGCAGCCTCGTCTCCCCCTCTGGAAACACCATATATTTT. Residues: CASSLVSPSGNTIYF.

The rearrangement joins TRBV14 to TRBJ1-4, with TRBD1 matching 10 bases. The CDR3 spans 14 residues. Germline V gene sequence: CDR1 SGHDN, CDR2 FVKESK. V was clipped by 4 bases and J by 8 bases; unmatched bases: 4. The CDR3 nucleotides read TGTGCCAGCAGCCCTCGGGACAGGGGAGAAAAACTGTTTTTT. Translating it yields CASSPRDRGEKLFF.

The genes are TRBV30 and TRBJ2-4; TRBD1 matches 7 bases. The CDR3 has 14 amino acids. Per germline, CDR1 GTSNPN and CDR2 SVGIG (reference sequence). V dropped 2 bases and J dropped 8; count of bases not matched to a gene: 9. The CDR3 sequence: CAWSIAGGDDIQYF. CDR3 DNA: TGTGCCTGGAGTATAGCAGGGGGTGATGACATTCAGTACTTC.

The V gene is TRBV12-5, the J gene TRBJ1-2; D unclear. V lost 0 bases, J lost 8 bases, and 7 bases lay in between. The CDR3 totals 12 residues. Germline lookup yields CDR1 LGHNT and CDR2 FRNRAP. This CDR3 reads CASGLVGRGYTF. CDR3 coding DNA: TGTGCTAGTGGTTTGGTAGGGAGAGGCTACACCTTC.

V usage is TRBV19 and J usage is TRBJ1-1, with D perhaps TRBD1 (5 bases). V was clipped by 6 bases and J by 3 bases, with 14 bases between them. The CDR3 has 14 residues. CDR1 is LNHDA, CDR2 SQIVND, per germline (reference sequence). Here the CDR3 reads CASRWGGADTEAFF. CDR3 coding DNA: TGTGCCAGTAGATGGGGGGGAGCGGACACTGAAGCTTTCTTT.

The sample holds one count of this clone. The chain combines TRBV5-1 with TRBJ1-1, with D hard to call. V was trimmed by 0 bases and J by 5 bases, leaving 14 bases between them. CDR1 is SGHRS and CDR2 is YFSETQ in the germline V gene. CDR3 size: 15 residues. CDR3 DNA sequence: TGCGCCAGCAGCTTGGGAGAAACGGGTACGACTGAAGCTTTCTTT. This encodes CASSLGETGTTEAFF. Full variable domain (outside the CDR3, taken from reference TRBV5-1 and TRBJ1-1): KAGVTQTPRYLIKTRGQQVTLSCSPISGHRSVSWYQQTPGQGLQFLFEYFSETQRNKGNFPGRFSGRQFSNSRSEMNVSTLELGDSALYLCASSLGETGTTEAFFGQGTRLTVV.

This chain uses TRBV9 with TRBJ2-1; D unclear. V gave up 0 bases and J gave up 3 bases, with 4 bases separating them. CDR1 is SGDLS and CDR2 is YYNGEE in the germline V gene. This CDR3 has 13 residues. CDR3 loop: CASSVEIYNEQFF. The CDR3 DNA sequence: TGTGCCAGCAGCGTAGAGATCTACAATGAGCAGTTCTTC.

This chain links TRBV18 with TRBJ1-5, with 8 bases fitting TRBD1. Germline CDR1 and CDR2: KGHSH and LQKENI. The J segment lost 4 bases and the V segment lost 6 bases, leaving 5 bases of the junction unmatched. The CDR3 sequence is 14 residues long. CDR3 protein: CASSAGGQNQPQHF. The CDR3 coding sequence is TGTGCCAGCTCTGCAGGGGGCCAGAATCAGCCCCAGCATTTT.

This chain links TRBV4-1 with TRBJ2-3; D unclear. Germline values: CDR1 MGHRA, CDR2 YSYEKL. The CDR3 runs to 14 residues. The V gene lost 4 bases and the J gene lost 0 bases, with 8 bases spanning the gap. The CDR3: CASSPPSSTDTQYF. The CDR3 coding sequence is TGCGCCAGCAGCCCACCATCTAGCACAGATACGCAGTATTTT.